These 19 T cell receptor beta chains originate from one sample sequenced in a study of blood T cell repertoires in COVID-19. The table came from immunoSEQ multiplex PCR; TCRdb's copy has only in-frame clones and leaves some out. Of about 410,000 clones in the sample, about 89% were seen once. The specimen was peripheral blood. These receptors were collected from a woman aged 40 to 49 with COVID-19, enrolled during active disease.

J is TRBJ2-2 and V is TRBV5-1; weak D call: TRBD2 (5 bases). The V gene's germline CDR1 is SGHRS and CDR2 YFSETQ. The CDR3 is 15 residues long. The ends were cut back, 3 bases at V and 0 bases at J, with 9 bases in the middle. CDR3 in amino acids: CASSSRTSNTGELFF. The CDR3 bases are TGCGCCAGCAGCTCACGGACTTCGAACACCGGGGAGCTGTTTTTT.

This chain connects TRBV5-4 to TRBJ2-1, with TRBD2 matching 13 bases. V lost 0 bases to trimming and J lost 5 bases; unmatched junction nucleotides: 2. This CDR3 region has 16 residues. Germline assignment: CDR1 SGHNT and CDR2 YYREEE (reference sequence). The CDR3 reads CASSLGTSGGNNEQFF. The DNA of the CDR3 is TGTGCCAGCAGCTTGGGGACTAGCGGGGGTAACAATGAGCAGTTCTTC.

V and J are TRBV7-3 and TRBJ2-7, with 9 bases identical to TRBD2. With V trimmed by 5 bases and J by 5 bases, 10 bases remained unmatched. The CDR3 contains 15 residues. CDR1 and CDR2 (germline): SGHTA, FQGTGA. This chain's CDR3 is CASSLSGGRTDEQYF. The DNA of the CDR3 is TGTGCCAGCAGCCTAAGCGGGGGGCGCACGGACGAGCAGTACTTC. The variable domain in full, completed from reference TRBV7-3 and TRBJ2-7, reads GAGVSQTPSNKVTEKGKYVELRCDPISGHTALYWYRQSLGQGPEFLIYFQGTGAADDSGLPNDRFFAVRPEGSVSTLKIQRTERGDSAVYLCASSLSGGRTDEQYFGPGTRLTVT.

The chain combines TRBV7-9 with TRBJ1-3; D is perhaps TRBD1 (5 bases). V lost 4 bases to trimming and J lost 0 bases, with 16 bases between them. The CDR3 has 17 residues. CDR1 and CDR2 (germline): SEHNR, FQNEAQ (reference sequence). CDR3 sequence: CASSSPRGGISGNTIYF. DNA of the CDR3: TGTGCCAGCAGCTCCCCCCGGGGGGGTATCTCTGGAAACACCATATATTTT.

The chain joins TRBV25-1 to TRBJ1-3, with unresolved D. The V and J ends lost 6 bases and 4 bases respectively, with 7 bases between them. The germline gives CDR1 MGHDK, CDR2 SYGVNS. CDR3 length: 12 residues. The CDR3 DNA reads TGTGCCAGCAGAGAGGCCGGAAACACCATATATTTT. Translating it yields CASREAGNTIYF.

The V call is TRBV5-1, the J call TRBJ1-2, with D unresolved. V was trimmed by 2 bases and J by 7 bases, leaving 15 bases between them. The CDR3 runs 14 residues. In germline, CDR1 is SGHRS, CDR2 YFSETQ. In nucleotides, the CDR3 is TGCGCCAGCAGCTTTCAAAGGGAGGAACGTGGCTACACCTTC. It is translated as CASSFQREERGYTF.

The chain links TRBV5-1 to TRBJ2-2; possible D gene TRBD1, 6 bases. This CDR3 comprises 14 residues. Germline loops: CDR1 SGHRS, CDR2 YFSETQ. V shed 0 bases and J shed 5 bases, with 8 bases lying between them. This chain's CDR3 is CASSLETGTGELFF. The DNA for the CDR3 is TGCGCCAGCAGCTTGGAAACAGGGACCGGGGAGCTGTTTTTT.

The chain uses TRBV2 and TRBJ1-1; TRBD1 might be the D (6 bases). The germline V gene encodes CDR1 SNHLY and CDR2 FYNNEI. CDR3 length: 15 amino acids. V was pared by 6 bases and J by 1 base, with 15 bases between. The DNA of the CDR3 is TGTGCCAGCAGCTCCCAGGGACAAGGGAACACTGAAGCTTTCTTT. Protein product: CASSSQGQGNTEAFF.

CDR3 protein: CASSHSEEAYSNQPQHF. The DNA for the CDR3 is TGTGCCAGCAGCCATAGTGAGGAGGCATATAGCAATCAGCCCCAGCATTTT. This rearrangement joins TRBV3-1 (or the pseudogene TRBV3-2) to TRBJ1-5; D not resolved. Looked up from germline, CDR1 is LGHDT and CDR2 is YNNKEL (reference sequence). The CDR3 length is 17 residues. V was trimmed by 3 bases and J by 0 bases, leaving 15 bases between them.

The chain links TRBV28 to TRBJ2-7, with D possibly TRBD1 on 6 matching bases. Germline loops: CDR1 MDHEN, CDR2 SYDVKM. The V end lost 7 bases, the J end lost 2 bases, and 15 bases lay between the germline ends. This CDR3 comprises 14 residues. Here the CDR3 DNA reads TGTGCCAGCACCCTCATGGGACAAACCTACGAGCAGTACTTC. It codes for CASTLMGQTYEQYF. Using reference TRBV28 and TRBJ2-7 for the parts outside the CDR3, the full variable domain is DVKVTQSSRYLVKRTGEKVFLECVQDMDHENMFWYRQDPGLGLRLIYFSYDVKMKEKGDIPEGYSVSREKKERFSLILESASTNQTSMYLCASTLMGQTYEQYFGPGTRLTVT.

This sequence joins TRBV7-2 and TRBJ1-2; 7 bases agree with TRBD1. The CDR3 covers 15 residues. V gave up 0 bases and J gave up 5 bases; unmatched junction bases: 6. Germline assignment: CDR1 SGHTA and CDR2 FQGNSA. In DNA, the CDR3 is TGTGCCAGCAGCTTAGCTGGGACAGACCCATATGGCTACACCTTC. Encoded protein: CASSLAGTDPYGYTF.

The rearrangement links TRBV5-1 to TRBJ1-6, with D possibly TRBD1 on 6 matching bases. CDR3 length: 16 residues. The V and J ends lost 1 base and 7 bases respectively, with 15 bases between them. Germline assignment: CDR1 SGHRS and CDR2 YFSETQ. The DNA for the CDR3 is TGCGCCAGCAGCTTGTGGGGGCAAGGGGGAAATTCACCCCTCCACTTT. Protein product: CASSLWGQGGNSPLHF. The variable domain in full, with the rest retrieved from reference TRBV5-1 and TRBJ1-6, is KAGVTQTPRYLIKTRGQQVTLSCSPISGHRSVSWYQQTPGQGLQFLFEYFSETQRNKGNFPGRFSGRQFSNSRSEMNVSTLELGDSALYLCASSLWGQGGNSPLHFGNGTRLTVT.

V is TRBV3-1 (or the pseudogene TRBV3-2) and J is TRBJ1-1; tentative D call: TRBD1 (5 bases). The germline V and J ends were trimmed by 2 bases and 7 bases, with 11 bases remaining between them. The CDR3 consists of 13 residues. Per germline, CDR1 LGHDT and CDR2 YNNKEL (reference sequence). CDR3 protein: CASSQRGDVEAFF. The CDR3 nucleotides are TGTGCCAGCAGCCAACGGGGGGATGTTGAAGCTTTCTTT.

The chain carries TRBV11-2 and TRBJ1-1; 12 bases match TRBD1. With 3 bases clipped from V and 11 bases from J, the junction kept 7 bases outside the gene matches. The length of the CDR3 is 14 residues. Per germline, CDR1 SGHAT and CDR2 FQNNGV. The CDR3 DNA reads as TGTGCCAGCAGCTTGGACCGGGACAGGGGGCGGGCTTTCTTT. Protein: CASSLDRDRGRAFF.

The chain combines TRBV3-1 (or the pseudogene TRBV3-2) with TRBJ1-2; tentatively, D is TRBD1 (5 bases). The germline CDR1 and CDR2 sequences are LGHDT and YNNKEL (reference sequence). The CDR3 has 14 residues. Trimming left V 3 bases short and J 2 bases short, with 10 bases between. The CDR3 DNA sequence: TGTGCCAGCAGCCAGTCCAGGGTGAACTATGGCTACACCTTC. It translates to CASSQSRVNYGYTF.

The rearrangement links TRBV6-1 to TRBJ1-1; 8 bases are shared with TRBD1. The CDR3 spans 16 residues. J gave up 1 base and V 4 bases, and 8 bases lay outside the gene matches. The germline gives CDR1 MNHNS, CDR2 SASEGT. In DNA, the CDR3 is TGTGCCAGCAGTGCATGGACAGGGAGTTGGAACACTGAAGCTTTCTTT. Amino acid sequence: CASSAWTGSWNTEAFF.

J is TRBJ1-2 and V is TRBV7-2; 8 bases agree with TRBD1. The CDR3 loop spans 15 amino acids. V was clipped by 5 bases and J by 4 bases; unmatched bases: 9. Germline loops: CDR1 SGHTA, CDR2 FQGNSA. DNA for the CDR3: TGTGCCAGCAGCCGTGACAGGGGCGATGGCTATGGCTACACCTTC. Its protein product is CASSRDRGDGYGYTF.

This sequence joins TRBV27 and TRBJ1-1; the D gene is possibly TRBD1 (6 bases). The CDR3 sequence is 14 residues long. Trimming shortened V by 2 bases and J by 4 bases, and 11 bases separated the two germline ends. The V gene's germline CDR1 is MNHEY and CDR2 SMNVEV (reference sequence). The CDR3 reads CASSLAQGSTEAFF. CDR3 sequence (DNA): TGTGCCAGCAGTTTAGCACAGGGATCCACTGAAGCTTTCTTT.

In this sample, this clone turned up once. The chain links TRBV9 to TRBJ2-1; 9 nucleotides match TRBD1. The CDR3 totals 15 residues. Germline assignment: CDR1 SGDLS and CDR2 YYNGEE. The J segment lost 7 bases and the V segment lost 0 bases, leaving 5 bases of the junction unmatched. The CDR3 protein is CASSVGTGAGNEQFF. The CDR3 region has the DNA TGTGCCAGCAGCGTAGGGACAGGGGCGGGGAATGAGCAGTTCTTC.